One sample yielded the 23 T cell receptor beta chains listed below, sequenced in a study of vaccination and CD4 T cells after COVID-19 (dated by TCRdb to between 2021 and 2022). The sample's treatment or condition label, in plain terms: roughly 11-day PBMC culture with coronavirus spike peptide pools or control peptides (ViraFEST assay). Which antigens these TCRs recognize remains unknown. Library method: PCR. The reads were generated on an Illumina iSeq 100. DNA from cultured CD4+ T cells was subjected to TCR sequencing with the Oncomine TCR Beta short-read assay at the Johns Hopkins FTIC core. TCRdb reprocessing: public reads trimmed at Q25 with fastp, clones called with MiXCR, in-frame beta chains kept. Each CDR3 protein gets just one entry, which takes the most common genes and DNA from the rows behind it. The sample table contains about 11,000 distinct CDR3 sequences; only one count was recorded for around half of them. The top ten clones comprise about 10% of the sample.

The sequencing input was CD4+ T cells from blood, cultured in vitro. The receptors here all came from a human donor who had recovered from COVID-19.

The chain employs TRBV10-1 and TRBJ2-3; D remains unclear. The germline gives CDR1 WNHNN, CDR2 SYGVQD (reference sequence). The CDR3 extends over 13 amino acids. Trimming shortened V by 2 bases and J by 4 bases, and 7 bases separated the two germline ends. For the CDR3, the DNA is TGCGCCAGCAGTGAGCCGAACTCAGATACGCAGTATTTT. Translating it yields CASSEPNSDTQYF.

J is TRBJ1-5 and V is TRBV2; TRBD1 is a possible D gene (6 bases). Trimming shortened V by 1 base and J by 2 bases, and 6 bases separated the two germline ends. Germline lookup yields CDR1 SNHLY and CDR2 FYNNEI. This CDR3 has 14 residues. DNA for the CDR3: TGTGCCAGCAGTGAAGGACAGGGCAATCAGCCCCAGCATTTT. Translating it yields CASSEGQGNQPQHF.

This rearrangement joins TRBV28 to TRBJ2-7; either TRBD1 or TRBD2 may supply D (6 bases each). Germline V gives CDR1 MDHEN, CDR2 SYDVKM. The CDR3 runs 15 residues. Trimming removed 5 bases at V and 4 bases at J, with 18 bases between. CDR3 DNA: TGTGCCAGCAGTGTGGGGGGCGCGGGGCTGTACGAGCAGTACTTC. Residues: CASSVGGAGLYEQYF.

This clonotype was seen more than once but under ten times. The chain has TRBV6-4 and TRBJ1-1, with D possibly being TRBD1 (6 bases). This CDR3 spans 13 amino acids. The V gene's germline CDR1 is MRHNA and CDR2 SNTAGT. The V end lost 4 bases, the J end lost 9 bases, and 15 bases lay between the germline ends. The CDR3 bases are TGTGCCAGCAGTGTTGAGACAGGCAATAAAGCTTTCTTT. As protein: CASSVETGNKAFF.

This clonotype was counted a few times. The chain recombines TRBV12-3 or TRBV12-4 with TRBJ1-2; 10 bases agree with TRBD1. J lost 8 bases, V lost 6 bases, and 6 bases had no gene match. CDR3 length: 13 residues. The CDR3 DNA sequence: TGTGCCAGCAGCTCGGACAGGGGGGGAGGCTACACCTTC. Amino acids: CASSSDRGGGYTF.

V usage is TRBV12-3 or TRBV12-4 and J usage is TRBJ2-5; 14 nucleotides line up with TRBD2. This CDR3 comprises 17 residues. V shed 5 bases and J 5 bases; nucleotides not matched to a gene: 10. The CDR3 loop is CASSTRTSGRLGETQYF. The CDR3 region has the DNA TGTGCCAGCAGTACACGGACTAGCGGGAGGCTTGGGGAGACCCAGTACTTC.

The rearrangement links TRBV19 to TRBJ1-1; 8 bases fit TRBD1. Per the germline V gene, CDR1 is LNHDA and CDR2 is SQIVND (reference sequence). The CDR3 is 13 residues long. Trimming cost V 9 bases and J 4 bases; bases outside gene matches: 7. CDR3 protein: CASWRQGFTEAFF. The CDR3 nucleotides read TGTGCCAGCTGGCGACAGGGGTTCACTGAAGCTTTCTTT.

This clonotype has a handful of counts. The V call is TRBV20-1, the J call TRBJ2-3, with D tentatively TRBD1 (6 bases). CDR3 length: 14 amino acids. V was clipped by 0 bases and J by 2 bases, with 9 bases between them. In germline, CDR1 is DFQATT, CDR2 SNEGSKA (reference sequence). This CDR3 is CSAREGGYTDTQYF. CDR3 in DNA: TGCAGTGCTAGAGAAGGGGGATACACAGATACGCAGTATTTT.

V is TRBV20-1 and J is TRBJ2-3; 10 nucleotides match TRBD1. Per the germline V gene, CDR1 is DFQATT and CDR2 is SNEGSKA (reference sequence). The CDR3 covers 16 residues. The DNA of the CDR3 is TGCGGAGGACAGGGGGACGAAGCTGAAACCACAGATACGCAGTATTTT. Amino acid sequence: CGGQGDEAETTDTQYF.

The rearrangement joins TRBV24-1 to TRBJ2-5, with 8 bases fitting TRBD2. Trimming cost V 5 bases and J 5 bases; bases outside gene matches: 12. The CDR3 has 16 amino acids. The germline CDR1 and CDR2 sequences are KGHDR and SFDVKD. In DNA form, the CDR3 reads TGTGCCACCAGTGCATTCCGGGGGGGAGTTGAGGAGACCCAGTACTTC. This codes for CATSAFRGGVEETQYF.

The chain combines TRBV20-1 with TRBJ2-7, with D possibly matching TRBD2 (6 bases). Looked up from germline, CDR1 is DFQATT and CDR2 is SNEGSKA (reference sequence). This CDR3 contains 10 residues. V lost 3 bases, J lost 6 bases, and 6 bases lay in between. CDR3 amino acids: CSARTSEQYF. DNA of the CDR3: TGCAGTGCTAGGACTAGCGAGCAGTACTTC.

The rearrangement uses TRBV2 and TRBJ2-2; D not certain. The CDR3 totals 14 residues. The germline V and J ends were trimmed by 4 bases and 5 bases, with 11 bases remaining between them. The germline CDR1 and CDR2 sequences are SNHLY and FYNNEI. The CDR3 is CASSGSRRTGELFF. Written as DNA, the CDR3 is TGTGCCAGCAGTGGATCACGGCGGACCGGGGAGCTGTTTTTT.

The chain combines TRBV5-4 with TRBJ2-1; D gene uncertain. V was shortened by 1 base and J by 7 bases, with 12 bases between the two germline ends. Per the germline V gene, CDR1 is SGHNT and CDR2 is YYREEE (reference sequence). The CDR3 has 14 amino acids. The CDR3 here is CASSLLYPGNEQFF. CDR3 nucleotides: TGTGCCAGCAGCTTGCTATACCCCGGTAATGAGCAGTTCTTC.

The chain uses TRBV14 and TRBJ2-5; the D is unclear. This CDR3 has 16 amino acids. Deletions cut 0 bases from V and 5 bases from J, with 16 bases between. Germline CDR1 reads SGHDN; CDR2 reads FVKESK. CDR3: CASSQESNWGVETQYF. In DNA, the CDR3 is TGTGCCAGCAGCCAAGAGAGCAACTGGGGTGTGGAGACCCAGTACTTC.

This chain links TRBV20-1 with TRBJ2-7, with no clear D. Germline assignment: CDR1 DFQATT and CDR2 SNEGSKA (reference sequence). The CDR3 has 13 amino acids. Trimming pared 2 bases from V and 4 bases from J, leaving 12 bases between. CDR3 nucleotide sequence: TGCAGTGCTAGATTCCCCCGAAGGTACGAGCAGTACTTC. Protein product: CSARFPRRYEQYF.

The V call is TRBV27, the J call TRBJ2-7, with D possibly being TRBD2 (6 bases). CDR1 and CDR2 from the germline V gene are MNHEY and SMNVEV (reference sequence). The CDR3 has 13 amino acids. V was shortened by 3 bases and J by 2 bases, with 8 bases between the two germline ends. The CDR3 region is CASSFQRAYEQYF. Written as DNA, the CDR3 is TGTGCCAGCAGTTTCCAGCGGGCCTACGAGCAGTACTTC.

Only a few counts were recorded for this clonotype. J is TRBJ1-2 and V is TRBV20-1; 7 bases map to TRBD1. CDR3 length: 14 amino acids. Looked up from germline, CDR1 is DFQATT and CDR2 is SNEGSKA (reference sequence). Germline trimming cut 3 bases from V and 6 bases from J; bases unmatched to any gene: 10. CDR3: CSARTGRHWDGYTF. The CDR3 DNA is TGCAGTGCTAGGACAGGGAGGCACTGGGATGGCTACACCTTC.

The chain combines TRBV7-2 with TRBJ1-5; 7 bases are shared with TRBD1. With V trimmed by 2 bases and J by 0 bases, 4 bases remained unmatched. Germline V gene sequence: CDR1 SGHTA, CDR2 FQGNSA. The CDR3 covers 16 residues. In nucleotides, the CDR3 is TGTGCCAGCAGCTTATACAGGGGACTTAGCAATCAGCCCCAGCATTTT. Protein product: CASSLYRGLSNQPQHF.

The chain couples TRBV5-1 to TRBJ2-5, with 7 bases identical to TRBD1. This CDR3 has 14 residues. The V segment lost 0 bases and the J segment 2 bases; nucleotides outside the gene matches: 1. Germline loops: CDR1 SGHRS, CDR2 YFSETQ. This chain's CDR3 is CASSLGTGQETQYF. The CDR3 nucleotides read TGCGCCAGCAGCTTGGGGACAGGACAAGAGACCCAGTACTTC.

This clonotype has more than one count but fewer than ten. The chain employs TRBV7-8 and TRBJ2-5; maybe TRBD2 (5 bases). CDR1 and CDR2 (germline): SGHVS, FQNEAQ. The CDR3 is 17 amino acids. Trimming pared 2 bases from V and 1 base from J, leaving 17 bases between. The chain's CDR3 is CASSLRKAPRGQETQYF. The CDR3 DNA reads TGTGCCAGCAGCTTACGTAAGGCACCCCGGGGCCAAGAGACCCAGTACTTC.

The CDR3 is CASSPGLAGNEQFF. Here the CDR3 DNA reads TGCGCCAGCAGCCCCGGACTAGCCGGCAATGAGCAGTTCTTC. This sequence joins TRBV5-1 and TRBJ2-1, with 8 positions matching TRBD2. The germline V gene has CDR1 SGHRS and CDR2 YFSETQ. V lost 4 bases, J lost 6 bases, and 6 bases stayed unmatched. There are 14 residues in the CDR3.

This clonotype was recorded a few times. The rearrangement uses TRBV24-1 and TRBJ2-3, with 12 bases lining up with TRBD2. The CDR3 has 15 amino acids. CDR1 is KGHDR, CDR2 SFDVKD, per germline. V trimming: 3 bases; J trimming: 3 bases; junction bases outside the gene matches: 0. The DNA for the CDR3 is TGTGCCACCAGTGATACTAGCGGGAGGACAGATACGCAGTATTTT. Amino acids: CATSDTSGRTDTQYF.

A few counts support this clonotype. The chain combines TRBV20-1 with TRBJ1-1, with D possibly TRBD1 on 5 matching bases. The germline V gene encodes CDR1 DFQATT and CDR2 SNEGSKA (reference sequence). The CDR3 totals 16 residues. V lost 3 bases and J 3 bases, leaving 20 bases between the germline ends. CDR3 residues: CSASEGGRRGYTEAFF. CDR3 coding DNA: TGCAGTGCTAGTGAGGGAGGGCGCCGGGGGTACACTGAAGCTTTCTTT.